The following is a T cell receptor beta chain sequence with its context. The data were obtained in a study of CD8 T cells in Susac syndrome. Study-wide background: Patients with Susac syndrome were, at the time of blood collection, therapy-naive, maintained on corticosteroids, or maintained on intravenous immunoglobulin alone.

Random hexamers primed reverse transcription of 0.5 to 1 ug RNA. Via MiXCR, TCRdb re-called the immunoSEQ multiplex PCR reads, giving one row per CDR3 protein. Among 150,000 to 200,000 distinct CDR3 sequences, approximately 94% were seen once, and the ten largest hold 0.095% to 0.13%. V lost 1 base and J lost 0, with 4 bases in between. The CDR3 contains 14 residues. Germline V gene sequence: CDR1 LGHDT, CDR2 YNNKEL (reference sequence). Sequencing was done on a sample of CD4+ T cells from PBMCs. This chain joins TRBV3-1 and TRBJ1-3; D not resolved. The sequence was collected from a human donor with Susac syndrome. The CDR3 spells CASSQGRSGNTIYF. For the CDR3, the DNA is TGTGCCAGCAGCCAAGGGCGCTCTGGAAACACCATATATTTT.